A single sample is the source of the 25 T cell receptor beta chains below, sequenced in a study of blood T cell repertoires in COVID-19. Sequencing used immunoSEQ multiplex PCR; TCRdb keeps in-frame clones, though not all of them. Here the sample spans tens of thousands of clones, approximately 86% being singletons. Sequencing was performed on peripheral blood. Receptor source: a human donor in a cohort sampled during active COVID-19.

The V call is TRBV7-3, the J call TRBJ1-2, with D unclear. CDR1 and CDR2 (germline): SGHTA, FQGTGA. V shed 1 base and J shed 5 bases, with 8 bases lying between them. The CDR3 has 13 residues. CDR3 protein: CASSLIPEYGYTF. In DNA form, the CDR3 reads TGTGCCAGCAGCTTAATCCCAGAATATGGCTACACCTTC.

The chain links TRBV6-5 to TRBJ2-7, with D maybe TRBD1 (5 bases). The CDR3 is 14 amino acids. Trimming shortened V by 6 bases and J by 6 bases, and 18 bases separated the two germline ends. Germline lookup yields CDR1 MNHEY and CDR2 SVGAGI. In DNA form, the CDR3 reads TGTGCCAGCAGGAGGCCAGGGAAAAAGGGCGAGCAGTACTTC. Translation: CASRRPGKKGEQYF.

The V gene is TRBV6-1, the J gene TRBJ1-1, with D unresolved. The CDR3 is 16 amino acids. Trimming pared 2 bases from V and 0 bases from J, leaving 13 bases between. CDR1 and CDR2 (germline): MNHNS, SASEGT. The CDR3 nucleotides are TGTGCCAGCAGTGAACGTAGCAGACCAATGAACACTGAAGCTTTCTTT. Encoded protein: CASSERSRPMNTEAFF.

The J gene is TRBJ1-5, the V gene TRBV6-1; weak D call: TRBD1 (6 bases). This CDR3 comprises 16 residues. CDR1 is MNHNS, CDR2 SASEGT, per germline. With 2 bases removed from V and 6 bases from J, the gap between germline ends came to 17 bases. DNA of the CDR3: TGTGCCAGCAGTGAACAAGGGACATCTTATACTCAGCCCCAGCATTTT. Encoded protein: CASSEQGTSYTQPQHF.

The CDR3 DNA reads TGTGCCACCAGTGATATTACATCAGGCTATGGCTACACCTTC. The encoded protein is CATSDITSGYGYTF. This chain links TRBV24-1 with TRBJ1-2; unclear D gene. The V gene's germline CDR1 is KGHDR and CDR2 SFDVKD. The CDR3 is made up of 14 amino acids. V was shortened by 3 bases and J by 4 bases, with 11 bases between the two germline ends.

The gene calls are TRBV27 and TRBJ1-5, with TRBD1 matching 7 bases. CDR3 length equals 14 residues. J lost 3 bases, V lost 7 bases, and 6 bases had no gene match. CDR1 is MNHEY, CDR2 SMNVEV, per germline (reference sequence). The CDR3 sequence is CASKKTGSNQPQHF. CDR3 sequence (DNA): TGTGCCAGCAAGAAGACAGGGTCCAATCAGCCCCAGCATTTT.

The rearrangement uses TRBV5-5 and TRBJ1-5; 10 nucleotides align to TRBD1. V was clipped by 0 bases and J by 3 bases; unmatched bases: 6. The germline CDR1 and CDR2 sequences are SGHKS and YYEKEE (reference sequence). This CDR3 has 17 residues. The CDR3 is CASSLVGQGRVNQPQHF. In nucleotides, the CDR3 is TGTGCCAGCAGCTTGGTGGGACAGGGGAGGGTCAATCAGCCCCAGCATTTT.

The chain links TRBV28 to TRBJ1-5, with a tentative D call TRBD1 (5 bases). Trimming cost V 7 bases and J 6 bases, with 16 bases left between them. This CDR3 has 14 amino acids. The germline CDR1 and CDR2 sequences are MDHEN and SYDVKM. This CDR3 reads CASTLGGISQPQHF. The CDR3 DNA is TGTGCCAGCACCTTGGGGGGGATAAGTCAGCCCCAGCATTTT.

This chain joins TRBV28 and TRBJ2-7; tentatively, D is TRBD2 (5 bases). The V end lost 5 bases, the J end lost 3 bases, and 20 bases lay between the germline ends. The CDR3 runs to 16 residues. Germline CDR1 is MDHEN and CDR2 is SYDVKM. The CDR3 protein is CASSTGRADYYYEQYF. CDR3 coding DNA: TGTGCCAGCAGTACGGGAAGGGCAGACTACTACTACGAGCAGTACTTC.

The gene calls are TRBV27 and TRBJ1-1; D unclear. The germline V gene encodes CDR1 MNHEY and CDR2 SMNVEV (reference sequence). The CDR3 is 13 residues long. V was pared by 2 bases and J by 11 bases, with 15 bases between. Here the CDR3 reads CASSLNWAGYAFF. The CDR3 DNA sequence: TGTGCCAGCAGTTTAAATTGGGCAGGTTACGCTTTCTTT.

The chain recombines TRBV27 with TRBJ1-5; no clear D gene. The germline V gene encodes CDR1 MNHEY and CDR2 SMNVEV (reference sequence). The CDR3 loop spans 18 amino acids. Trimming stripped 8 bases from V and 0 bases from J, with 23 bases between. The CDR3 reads CASSPLRWEFASNQPQHF. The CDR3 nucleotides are TGTGCCAGCTCCCCCTTGAGGTGGGAGTTCGCTAGCAATCAGCCCCAGCATTTT.

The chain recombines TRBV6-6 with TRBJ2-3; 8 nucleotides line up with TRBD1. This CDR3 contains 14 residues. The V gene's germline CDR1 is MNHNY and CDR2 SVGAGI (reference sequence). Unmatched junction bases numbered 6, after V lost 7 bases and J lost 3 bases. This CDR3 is CASTRTGRTDTQYF. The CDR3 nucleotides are TGTGCCAGCACCAGGACAGGGCGTACAGATACGCAGTATTTT.

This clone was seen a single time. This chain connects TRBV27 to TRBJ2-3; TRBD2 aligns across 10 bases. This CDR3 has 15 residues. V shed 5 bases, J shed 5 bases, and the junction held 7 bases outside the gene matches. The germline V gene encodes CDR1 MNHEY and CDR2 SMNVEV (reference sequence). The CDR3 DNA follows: TGTGCCAGCAGTACTAGCGGGATGATGGAAGATACGCAGTATTTT. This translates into CASSTSGMMEDTQYF.

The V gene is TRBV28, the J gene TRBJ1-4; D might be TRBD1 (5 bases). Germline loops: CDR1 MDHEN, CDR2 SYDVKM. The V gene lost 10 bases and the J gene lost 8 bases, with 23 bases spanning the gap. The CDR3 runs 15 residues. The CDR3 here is CATYKMQGIREKLFF. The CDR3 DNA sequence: TGTGCCACCTACAAAATGCAGGGAATAAGGGAAAAACTGTTTTTT.

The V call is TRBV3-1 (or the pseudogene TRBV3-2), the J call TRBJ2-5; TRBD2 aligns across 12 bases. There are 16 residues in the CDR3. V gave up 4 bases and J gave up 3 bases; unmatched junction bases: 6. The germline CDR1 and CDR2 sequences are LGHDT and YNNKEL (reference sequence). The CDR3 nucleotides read TGTGCCAGCAGCCCTAGCGGGAGGGGAACGAAAGAGACCCAGTACTTC. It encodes CASSPSGRGTKETQYF.

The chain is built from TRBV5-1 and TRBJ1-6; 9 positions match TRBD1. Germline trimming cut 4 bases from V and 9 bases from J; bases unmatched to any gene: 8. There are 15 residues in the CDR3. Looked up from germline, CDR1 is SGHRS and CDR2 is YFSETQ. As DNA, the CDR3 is TGCGCCAGCAGCCTTACAGGGGGCAGTAGTTCACCCCTCCACTTT. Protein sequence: CASSLTGGSSSPLHF.

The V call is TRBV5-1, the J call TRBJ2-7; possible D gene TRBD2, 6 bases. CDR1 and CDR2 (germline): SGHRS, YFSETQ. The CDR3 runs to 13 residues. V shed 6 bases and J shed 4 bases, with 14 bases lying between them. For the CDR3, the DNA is TGCGCCAGCAAGAGGGAGGCGTTTTACGAGCAGTACTTC. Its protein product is CASKREAFYEQYF.

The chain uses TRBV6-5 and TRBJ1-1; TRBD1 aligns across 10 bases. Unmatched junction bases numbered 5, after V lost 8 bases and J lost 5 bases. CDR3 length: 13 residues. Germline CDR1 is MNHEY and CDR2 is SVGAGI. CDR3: CASLRTGGTEAFF. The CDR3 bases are TGTGCCAGCCTCCGGACAGGGGGAACTGAAGCTTTCTTT.

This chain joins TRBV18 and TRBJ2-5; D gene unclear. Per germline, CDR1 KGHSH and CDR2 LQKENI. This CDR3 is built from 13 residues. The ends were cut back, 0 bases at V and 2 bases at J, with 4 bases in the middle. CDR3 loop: CASSPPAQETQYF. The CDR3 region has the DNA TGTGCCAGCTCACCACCGGCTCAAGAGACCCAGTACTTC.

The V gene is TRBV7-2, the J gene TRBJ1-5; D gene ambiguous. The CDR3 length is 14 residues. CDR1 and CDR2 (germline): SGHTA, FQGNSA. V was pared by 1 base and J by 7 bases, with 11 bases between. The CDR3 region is CASSLEATSQPQHF. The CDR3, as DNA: TGTGCCAGCAGCTTAGAAGCGACTTCACAGCCCCAGCATTTT.

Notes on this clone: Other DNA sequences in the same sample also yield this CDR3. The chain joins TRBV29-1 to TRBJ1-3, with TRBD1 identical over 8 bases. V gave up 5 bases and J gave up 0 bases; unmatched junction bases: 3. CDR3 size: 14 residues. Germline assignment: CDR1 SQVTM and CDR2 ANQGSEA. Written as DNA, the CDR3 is TGCAGCGTTCGACAGGGGTTCTCTGGAAACACCATATATTTT. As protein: CSVRQGFSGNTIYF.

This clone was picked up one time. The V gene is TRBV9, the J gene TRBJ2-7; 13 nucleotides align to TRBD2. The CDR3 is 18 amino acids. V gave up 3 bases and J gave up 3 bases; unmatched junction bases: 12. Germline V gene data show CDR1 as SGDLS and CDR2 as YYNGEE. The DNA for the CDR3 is TGTGCCAGCAGCGGAGGACTAGCGGGAGCCCTACCTGTCTACGAGCAGTACTTC. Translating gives CASSGGLAGALPVYEQYF.

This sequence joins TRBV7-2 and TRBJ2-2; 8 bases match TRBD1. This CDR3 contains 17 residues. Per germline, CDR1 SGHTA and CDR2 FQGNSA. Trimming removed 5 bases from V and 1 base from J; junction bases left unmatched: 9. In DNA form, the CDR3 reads TGTGCCAGCAGCCGCAGGGGGCAGCCTAAGAACACCGGGGAGCTGTTTTTT. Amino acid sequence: CASSRRGQPKNTGELFF.

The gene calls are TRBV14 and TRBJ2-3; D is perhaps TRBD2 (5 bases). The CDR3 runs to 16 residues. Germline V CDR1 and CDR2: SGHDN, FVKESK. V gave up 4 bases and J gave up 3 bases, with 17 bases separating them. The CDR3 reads CASSREGADITDTQYF. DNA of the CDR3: TGTGCCAGCAGCCGAGAGGGTGCGGATATAACAGATACGCAGTATTTT.

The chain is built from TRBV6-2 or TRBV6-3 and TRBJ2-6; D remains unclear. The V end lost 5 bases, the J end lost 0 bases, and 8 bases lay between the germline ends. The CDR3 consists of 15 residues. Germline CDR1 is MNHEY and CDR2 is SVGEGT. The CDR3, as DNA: TGTGCCAGCAGTCAAAGCTACTCTGGGGCCAACGTCCTGACTTTC. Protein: CASSQSYSGANVLTF.